These T cell receptor beta chains were read from a single sample in a study of T cell responses to AZD1222 COVID-19 vaccine. Produced via immunoSEQ multiplex PCR; TCRdb's table is partial and in-frame only. Here the sample spans 150,000 or so clones, roughly 90% being singletons. The specimen was peripheral blood, collected on day 0 of MenACWY control vaccination. Receptors originate from an adult in good health. The CDR3 runs from the conserved cysteine through the conserved F or W. The order of the fields is clone size, V gene, D gene, J gene, CDR3 protein, CDR3 DNA. D genes are given only for firm matches. Clone size is stated in some rows and not others, as once, few, many or a class when expanded.

-	TRBV29-1	TRBD1	TRBJ1-1	CSVRGTWTGVEAFF	TGCAGCGTCCGAGGAACCTGGACAGGGGTTGAAGCTTTCTTT
once	TRBV2	-	TRBJ1-2	CASSEAGAQNYGYTF	TGTGCCAGCAGTGAAGCGGGGGCACAAAACTATGGCTACACCTTC
-	TRBV9	TRBD1	TRBJ2-1	CASSRAMGQSSYNEQFF	TGTGCCAGCAGCCGTGCCATGGGACAGAGCTCCTACAATGAGCAGTTCTTC
-	TRBV7-9	-	TRBJ2-7	CASSPSWGEQYF	TGTGCCAGCAGCCCAAGTTGGGGCGAGCAGTACTTC
-	TRBV10-3	TRBD1	TRBJ1-5	CAISESGQGAQPQHF	TGTGCCATCAGTGAGTCGGGACAGGGTGCTCAGCCCCAGCATTTT
-	TRBV6-2/TRBV6-3	-	TRBJ2-7	CASSRQWGAREQYF	TGTGCCAGCAGCCGACAGTGGGGGGCTCGCGAGCAGTACTTC
few	TRBV2	-	TRBJ1-2	CASSRTGYTF	TGTGCCAGCAGCCGGACAGGCTACACCTTC
once	TRBV6-1	-	TRBJ1-2	CASSEARGYTF	TGTGCCAGCAGTGAGGCCCGAGGCTACACCTTC
-	TRBV11-3	-	TRBJ1-1	CASSLGTWTANTEAFF	TGTGCCAGCAGCTTAGGCACCTGGACAGCGAACACTGAAGCTTTCTTT
-	TRBV7-9	TRBD1	TRBJ1-2	CASSPGPGQGKGYTF	TGTGCCAGCAGCCCAGGACCTGGACAGGGGAAGGGCTACACCTTC
-	TRBV14	-	TRBJ2-2	CASSQASRGNTGELFF	TGTGCCAGCAGCCAAGCGAGTCGGGGGAACACCGGGGAGCTGTTTTTT
-	TRBV6-5	TRBD1	TRBJ1-2	CASIVTVQGGGYTF	TGTGCCAGCATTGTTACCGTGCAGGGGGGCGGCTACACCTTC
-	TRBV7-8	-	TRBJ2-1	CASSWDGEQNEQFF	TGTGCCAGCAGCTGGGACGGTGAACAGAATGAGCAGTTCTTC
-	TRBV10-1	-	TRBJ2-2	CASRGSNTGELFF	TGCGCCAGCAGGGGCAGCAACACCGGGGAGCTGTTTTTT
once	TRBV5-1	TRBD1	TRBJ1-5	CASSLLGGDQPQHF	TGCGCCAGCAGCTTACTAGGGGGCGATCAGCCCCAGCATTTT
once	TRBV29-1	TRBD1	TRBJ1-1	CSVPPGQVTRGGAFF	TGCAGCGTCCCCCCCGGACAGGTGACCCGCGGTGGAGCTTTCTTT
-	TRBV30	-	TRBJ2-7	CAWSRAAPYEQYF	TGTGCCTGGAGTCGAGCGGCCCCCTACGAGCAGTACTTC
-	TRBV2	-	TRBJ1-1	CASSVSRGKGEAFF	TGTGCCAGCAGTGTATCCCGGGGGAAGGGTGAAGCTTTCTTT
-	TRBV18	TRBD1	TRBJ2-3	CASSPTPATGGTDTQYF	TGTGCCAGCTCACCTACGCCTGCGACAGGGGGCACAGATACGCAGTATTTT
-	TRBV7-9	-	TRBJ1-5	CASSLGQGPNQPQHF	TGTGCCAGCAGCTTAGGTCAGGGGCCCAATCAGCCCCAGCATTTT
-	TRBV6-1	TRBD2	TRBJ2-7	CASSEAGTRPQYEQYF	TGTGCCAGCAGTGAAGCGGGGACTAGACCTCAGTACGAGCAGTACTTC
-	TRBV5-6	-	TRBJ2-1	CASNGPRSYNEQFF	TGTGCCAGCAACGGTCCGCGTTCCTACAATGAGCAGTTCTTC